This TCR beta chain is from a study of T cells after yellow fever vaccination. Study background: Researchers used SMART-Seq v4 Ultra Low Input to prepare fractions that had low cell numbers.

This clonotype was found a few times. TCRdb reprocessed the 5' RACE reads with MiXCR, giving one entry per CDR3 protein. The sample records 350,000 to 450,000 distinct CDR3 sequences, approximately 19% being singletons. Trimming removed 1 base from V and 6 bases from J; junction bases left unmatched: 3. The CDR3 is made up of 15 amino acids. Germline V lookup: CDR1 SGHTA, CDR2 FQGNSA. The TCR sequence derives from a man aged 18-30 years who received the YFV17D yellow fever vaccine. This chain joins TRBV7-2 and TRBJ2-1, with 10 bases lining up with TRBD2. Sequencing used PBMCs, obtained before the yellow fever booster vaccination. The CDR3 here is CASSLGASGGNEQFF. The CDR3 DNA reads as TGTGCCAGCAGCTTAGGGGCTAGCGGGGGCAATGAGCAGTTCTTC. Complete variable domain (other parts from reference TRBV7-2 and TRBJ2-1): GAGVSQSPSNKVTEKGKDVELRCDPISGHTALYWYRQSLGQGLEFLIYFQGNSAPDKSGLPSDRFSAERTGGSVSTLTIQRTQQEDSAVYLCASSLGASGGNEQFFGPGTRLTVL.